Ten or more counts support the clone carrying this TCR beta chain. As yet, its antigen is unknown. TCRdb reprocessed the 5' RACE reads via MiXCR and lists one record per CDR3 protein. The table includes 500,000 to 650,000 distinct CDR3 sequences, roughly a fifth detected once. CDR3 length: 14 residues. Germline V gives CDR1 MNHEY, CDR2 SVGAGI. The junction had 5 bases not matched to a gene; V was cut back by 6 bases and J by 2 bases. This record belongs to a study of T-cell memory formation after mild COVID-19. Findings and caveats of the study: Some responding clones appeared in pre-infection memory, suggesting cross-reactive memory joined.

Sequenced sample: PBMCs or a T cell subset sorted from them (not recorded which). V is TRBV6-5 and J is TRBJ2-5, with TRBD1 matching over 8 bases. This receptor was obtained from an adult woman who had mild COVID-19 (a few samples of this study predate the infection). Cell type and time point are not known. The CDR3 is CASSSGQGQETQYF. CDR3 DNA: TGTGCCAGCAGCTCCGGACAGGGACAAGAGACCCAGTACTTC.